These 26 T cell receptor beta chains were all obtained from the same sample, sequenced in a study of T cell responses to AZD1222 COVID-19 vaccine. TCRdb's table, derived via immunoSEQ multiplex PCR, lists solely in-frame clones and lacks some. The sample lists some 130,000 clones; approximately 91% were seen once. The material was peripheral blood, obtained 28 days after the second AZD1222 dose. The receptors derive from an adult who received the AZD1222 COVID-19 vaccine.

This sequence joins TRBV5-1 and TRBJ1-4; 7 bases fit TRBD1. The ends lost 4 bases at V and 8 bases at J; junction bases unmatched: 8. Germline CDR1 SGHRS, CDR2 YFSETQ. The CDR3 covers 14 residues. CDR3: CASSPRGSYEKLFF. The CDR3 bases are TGCGCCAGCAGCCCCAGGGGGTCGTACGAAAAACTGTTTTTT.

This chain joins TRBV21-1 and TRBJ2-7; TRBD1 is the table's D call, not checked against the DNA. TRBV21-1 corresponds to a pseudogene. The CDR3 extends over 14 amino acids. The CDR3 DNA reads TGTGCCAGCAGTGAGTGGGACAGGGGCGGAGAGCAGTACTTC. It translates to CASSEWDRGGEQYF.

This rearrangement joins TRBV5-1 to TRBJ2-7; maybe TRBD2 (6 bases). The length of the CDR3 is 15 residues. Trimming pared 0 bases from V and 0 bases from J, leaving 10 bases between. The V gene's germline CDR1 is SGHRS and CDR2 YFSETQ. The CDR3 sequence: CASSLDGGYSYEQYF. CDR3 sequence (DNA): TGCGCCAGCAGCTTGGATGGGGGGTACTCCTACGAGCAGTACTTC.

In DNA form, the CDR3 reads TGTGCCAGCAGCTTGGAAATTTACACTGAAGCTTTCTTT. It is translated as CASSLEIYTEAFF. The chain uses TRBV7-6 and TRBJ1-1; no firm D call. CDR3 length: 13 residues. V was shortened by 3 bases and J by 3 bases, with 8 bases between the two germline ends. Germline CDR1 SGHVS, CDR2 FNYEAQ.

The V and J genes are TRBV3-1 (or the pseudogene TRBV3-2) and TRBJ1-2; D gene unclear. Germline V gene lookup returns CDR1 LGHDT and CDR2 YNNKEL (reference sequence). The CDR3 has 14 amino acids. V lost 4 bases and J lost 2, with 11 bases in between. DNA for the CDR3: TGTGCCAGCAGCCGCCTCGAATTCAACTATGGCTACACCTTC. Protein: CASSRLEFNYGYTF.

The CDR3 DNA reads as TGTGCCAGCAGCTTGTACCCTAGCGGAGGGTACAATGAGCAGTTCTTC. Protein product: CASSLYPSGGYNEQFF. V and J are TRBV5-4 and TRBJ2-1; 7 bases fit TRBD2. This CDR3 is built from 16 residues. V shed 1 base, J shed 4 bases, and the junction held 8 bases outside the gene matches. In germline, CDR1 is SGHNT, CDR2 YYREEE (reference sequence).

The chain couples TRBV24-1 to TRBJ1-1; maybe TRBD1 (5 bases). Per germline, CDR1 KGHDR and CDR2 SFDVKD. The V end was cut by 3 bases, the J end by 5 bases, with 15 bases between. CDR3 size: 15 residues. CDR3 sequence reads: CATSDPPGGWTEAFF. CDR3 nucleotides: TGTGCCACCAGTGATCCACCGGGGGGGTGGACTGAAGCTTTCTTT.

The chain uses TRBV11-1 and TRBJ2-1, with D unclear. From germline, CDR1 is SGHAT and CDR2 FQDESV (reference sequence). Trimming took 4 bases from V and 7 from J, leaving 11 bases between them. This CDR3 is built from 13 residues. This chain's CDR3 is CASSSRRENEQFF. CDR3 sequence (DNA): TGTGCCAGCAGCTCACGTAGGGAAAATGAGCAGTTCTTC. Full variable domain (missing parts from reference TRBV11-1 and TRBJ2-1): EAEVAQSPRYKITEKSQAVAFWCDPISGHATLYWYRQILGQGPELLVQFQDESVVDDSQLPKDRFSAERLKGVDSTLKIQPAELGDSAMYLCASSSRRENEQFFGPGTRLTVL.

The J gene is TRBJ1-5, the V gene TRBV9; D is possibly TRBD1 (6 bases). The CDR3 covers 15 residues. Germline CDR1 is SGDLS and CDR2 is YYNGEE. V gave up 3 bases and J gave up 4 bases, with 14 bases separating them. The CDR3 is CASSAEDSPNQPQHF. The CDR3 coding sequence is TGTGCCAGCAGCGCCGAGGACAGCCCGAATCAGCCCCAGCATTTT.

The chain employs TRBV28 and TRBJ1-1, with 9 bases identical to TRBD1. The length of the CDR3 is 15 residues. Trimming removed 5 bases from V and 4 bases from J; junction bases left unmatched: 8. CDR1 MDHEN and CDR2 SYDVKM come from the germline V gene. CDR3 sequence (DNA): TGTGCCAGCAGTACGCCGACAGGGGGTATCACTGAAGCTTTCTTT. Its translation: CASSTPTGGITEAFF.

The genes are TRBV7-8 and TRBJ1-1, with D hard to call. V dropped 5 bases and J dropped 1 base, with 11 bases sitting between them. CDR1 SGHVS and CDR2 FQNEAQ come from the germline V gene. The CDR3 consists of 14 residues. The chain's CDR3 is CASSPGTQNTEAFF. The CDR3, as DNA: TGTGCCAGCAGCCCAGGTACACAGAACACTGAAGCTTTCTTT.

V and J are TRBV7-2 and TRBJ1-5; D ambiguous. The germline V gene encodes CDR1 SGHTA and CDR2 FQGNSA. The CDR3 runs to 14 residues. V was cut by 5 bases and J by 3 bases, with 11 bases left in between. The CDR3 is CASSPDRYNQPQHF. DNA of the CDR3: TGTGCCAGCAGCCCCGACCGGTACAATCAGCCCCAGCATTTT. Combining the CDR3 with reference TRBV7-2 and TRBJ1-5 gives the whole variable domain GAGVSQSPSNKVTEKGKDVELRCDPISGHTALYWYRQSLGQGLEFLIYFQGNSAPDKSGLPSDRFSAERTGGSVSTLTIQRTQQEDSAVYLCASSPDRYNQPQHFGDGTRLSIL.

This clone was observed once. The CDR3 protein is CASKFGQGKAGELFF. Here the CDR3 DNA reads TGTGCCAGCAAATTCGGGCAGGGAAAGGCCGGGGAGCTGTTTTTT. The gene calls are TRBV6-5 and TRBJ2-2, with a weak D call TRBD1 (5 bases). V was cut by 7 bases and J by 6 bases, with 18 bases left in between. Per the germline V gene, CDR1 is MNHEY and CDR2 is SVGAGI. The CDR3 consists of 15 residues.

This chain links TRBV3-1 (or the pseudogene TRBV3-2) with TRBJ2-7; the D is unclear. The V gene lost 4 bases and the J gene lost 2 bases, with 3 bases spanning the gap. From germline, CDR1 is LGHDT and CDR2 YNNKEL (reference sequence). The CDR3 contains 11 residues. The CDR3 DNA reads TGTGCCAGCAGCCGGACCTACGAGCAGTACTTC. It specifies CASSRTYEQYF.

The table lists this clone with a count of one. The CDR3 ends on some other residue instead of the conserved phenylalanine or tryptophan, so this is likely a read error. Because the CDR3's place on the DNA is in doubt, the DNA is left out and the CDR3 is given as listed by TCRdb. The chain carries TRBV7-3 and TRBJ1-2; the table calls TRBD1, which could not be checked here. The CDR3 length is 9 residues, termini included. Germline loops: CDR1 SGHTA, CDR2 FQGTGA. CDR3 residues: CASSSGQGI.

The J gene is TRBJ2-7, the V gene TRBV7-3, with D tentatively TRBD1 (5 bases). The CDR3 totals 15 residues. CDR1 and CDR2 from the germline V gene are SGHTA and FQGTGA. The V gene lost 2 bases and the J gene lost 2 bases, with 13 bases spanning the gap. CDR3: CASSLEQGPTYEQYF. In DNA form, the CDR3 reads TGTGCCAGCAGCTTAGAGCAGGGCCCTACCTACGAGCAGTACTTC.

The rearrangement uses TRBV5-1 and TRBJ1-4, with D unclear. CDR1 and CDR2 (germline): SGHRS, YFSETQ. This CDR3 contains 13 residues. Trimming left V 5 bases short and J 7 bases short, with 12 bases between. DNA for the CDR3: TGCGCCAGCAGTTTAGGGTTTGGTGAAAAACTGTTTTTT. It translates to CASSLGFGEKLFF.

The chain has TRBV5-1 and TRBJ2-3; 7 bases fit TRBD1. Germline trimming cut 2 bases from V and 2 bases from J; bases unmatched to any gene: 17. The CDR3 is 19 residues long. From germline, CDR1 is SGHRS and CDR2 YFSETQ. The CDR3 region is CASSFGAPLGQASTDTQYF. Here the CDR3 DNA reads TGCGCCAGCAGCTTCGGAGCTCCCCTAGGACAGGCCTCCACAGATACGCAGTATTTT.

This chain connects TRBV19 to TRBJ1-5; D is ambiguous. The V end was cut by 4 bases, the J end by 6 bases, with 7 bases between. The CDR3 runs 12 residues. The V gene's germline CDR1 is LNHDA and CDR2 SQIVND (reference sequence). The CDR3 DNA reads TGTGCCAGTAGTAGCGGGTTTCAGCCCCAGCATTTT. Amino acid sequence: CASSSGFQPQHF.

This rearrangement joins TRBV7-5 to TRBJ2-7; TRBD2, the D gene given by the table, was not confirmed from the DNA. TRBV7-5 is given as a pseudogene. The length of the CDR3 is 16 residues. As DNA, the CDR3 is TGTGCCAGAAGCTGCCCCGGGACTAGCGGGATCTACGAGCAGTACTTC. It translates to CARSCPGTSGIYEQYF.

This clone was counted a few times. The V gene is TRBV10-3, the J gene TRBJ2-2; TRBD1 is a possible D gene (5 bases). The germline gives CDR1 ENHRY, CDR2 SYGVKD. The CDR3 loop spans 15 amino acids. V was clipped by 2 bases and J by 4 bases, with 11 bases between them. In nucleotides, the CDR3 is TGTGCCATCAGTGAGGGTTTAGGGGCCACCGGGGAGCTGTTTTTT. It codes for CAISEGLGATGELFF.

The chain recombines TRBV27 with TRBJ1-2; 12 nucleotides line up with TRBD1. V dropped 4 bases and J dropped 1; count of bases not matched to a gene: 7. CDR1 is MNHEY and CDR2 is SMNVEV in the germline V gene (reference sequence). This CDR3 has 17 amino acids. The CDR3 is CASSWGQGAGGNYGYTF. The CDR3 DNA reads TGTGCCAGCAGTTGGGGACAGGGGGCCGGAGGTAACTATGGCTACACCTTC.

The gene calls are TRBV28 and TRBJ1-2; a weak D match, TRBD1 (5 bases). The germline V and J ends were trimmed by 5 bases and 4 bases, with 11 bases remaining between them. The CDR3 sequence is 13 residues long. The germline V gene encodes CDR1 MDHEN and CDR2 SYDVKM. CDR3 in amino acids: CASSPTGFYGYTF. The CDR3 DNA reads TGTGCCAGCAGTCCCACAGGTTTCTATGGCTACACCTTC.

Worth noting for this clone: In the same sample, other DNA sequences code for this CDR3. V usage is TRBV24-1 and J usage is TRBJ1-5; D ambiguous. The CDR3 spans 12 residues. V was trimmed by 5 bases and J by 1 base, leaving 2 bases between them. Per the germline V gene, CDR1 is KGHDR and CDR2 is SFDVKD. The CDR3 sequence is CATSASNQPQHF. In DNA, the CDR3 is TGTGCCACCAGTGCCAGCAATCAGCCCCAGCATTTT.

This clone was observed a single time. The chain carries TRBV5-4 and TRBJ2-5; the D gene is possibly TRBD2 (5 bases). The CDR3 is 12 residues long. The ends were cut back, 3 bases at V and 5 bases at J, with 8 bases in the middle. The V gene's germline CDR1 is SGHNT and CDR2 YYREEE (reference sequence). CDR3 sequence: CASSSEAETQYF. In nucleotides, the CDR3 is TGTGCCAGCAGCTCGGAGGCCGAGACCCAGTACTTC. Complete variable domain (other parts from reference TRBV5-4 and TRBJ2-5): ETGVTQSPTHLIKTRGQQVTLRCSSQSGHNTVSWYQQALGQGPQFIFQYYREEENGRGNFPPRFSGLQFPNYSSELNVNALELDDSALYLCASSSEAETQYFGPGTRLLVL.

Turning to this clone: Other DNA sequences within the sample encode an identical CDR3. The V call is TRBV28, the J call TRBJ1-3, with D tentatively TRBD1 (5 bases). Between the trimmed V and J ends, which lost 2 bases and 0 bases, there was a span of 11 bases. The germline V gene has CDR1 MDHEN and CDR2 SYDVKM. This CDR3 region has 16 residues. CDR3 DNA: TGTGCCAGCAGTTTACCCAGAGGGGTCTCTGGAAACACCATATATTTT. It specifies CASSLPRGVSGNTIYF.